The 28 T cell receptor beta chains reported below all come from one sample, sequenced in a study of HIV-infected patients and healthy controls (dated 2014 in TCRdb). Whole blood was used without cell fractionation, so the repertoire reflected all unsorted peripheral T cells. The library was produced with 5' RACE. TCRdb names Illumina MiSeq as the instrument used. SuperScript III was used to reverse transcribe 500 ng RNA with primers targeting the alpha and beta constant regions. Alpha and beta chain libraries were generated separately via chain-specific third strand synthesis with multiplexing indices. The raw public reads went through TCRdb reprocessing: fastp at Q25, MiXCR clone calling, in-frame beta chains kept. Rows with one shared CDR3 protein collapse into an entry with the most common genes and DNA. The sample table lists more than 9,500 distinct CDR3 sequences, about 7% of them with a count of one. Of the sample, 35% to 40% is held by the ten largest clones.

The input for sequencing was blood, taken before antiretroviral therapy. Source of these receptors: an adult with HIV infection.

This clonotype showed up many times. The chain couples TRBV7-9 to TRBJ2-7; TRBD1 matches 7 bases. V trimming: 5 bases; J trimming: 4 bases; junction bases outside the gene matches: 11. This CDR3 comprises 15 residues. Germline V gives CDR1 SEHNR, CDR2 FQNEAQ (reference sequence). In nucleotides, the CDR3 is TGTGCCAGCAGCCCCCCCGAGGGGGCGAGGTACGAGCAGTACTTC. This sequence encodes CASSPPEGARYEQYF.

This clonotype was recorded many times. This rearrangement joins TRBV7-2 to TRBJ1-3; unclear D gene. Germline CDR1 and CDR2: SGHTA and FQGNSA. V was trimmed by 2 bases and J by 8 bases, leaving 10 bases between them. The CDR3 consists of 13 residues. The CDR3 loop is CASSLRPQDTIYF. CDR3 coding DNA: TGTGCCAGCAGCTTAAGACCCCAAGACACCATATATTTT.

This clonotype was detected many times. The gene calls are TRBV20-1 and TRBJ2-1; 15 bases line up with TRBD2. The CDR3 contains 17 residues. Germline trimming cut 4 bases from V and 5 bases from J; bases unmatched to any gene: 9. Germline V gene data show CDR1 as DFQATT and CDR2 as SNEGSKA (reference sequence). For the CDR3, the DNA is TGCAGTGCTATCGATCAAGGGACTAGCGGGGGGAACAATGAGCAGTTCTTC. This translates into CSAIDQGTSGGNNEQFF.

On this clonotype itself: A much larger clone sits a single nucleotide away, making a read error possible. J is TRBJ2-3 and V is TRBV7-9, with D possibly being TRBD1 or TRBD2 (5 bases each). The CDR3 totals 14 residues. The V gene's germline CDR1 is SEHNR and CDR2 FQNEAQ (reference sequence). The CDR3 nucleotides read TGTGTCAGCAGCTTAAGGGGAGGCACAGATACGCAGTATTTT. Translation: CVSSLRGGTDTQYF.

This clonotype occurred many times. CDR3 protein: CASRIGQNTGELFF. The DNA of the CDR3 is TGTGCCAGCAGAATTGGACAGAACACCGGGGAGCTGTTTTTT. The chain has TRBV7-3 and TRBJ2-2, with D possibly matching TRBD1 (5 bases). The V gene lost 6 bases and the J gene lost 1 base, with 9 bases spanning the gap. Per germline, CDR1 SGHTA and CDR2 FQGTGA. The CDR3 is 14 amino acids.

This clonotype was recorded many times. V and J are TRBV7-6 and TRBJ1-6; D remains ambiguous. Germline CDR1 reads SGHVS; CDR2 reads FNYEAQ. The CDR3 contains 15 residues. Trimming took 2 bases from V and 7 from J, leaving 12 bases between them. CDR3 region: CASSLNLGSNSPLHF. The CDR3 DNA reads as TGTGCCAGCAGCTTAAATCTTGGAAGCAATTCACCCCTCCACTTT.

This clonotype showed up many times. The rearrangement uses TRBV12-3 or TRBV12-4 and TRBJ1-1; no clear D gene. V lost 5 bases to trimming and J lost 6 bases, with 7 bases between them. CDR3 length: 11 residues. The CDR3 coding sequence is TGTGCCAGCAGTCCCGGGGCTGAAGCTTTCTTT. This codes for CASSPGAEAFF.

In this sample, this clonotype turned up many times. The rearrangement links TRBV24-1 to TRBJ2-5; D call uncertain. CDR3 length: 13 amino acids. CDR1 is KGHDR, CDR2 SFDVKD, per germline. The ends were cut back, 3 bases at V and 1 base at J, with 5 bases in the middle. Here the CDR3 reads CATSDPPQETQYF. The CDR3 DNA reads TGTGCCACCAGTGATCCCCCCCAAGAGACCCAGTACTTC.

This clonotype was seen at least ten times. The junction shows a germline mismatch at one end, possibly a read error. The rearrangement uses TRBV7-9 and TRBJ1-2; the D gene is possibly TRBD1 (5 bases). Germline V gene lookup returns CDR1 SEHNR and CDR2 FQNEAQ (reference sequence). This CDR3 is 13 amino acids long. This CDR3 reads CASSFNIGGTPFF. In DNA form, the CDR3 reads TGTGCCAGCAGCTTTAACATTGGCGGGACCCCCTTCTTC.

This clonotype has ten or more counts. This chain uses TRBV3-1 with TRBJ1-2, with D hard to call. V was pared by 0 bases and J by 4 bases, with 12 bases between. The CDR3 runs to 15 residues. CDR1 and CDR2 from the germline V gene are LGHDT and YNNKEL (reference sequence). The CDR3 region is CASSQDLSEIYGYTF. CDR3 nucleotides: TGTGCCAGCAGCCAAGATCTCTCAGAGATCTATGGCTACACCTTC.

This chain's CDR3 is CATSDHTGGQETQYF. The CDR3 nucleotides read TGTGCCACCAGTGACCACACAGGCGGCCAGGAGACCCAGTACTTC. The chain employs TRBV24-1 and TRBJ2-5; a weak D match, TRBD1 (5 bases). CDR3 length equals 15 residues. Germline V gene lookup returns CDR1 KGHDR and CDR2 SFDVKD. Trimming took off 4 bases at V and 5 bases at J, with 16 bases between the two ends.

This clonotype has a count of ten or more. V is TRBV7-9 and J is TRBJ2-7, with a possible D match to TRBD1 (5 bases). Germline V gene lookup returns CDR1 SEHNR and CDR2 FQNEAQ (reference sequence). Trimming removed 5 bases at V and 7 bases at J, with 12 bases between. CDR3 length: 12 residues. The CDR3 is CASSPMGREQYF. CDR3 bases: TGTGCCAGCAGCCCCATGGGGCGGGAGCAGTACTTC.

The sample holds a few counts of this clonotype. DNA for the CDR3: TGTGCCAGCCGAGGGGGACAAGAGACCCAGTACTTC. It is translated as CASRGGQETQYF. The rearrangement links TRBV6-6 to TRBJ2-5; tentatively, D is TRBD1 (6 bases). With 8 bases removed from V and 2 bases from J, the gap between germline ends came to 9 bases. CDR1 MNHNY and CDR2 SVGAGI come from the germline V gene (reference sequence). The CDR3 runs to 12 residues.

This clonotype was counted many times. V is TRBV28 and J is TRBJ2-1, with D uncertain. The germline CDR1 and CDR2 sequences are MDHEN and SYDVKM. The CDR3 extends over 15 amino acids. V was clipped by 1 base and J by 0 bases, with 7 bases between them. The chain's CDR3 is CASSLLGPSYNEQFF. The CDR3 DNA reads TGTGCCAGCAGTTTATTAGGACCCTCCTACAATGAGCAGTTCTTC.

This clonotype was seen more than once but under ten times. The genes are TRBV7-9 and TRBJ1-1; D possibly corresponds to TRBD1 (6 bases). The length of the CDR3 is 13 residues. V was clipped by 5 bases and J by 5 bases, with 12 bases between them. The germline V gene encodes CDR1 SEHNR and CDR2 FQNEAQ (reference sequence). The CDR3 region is CASSTRGRTEAFF. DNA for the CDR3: TGTGCCAGCAGCACCCGGGGGCGAACTGAAGCTTTCTTT.

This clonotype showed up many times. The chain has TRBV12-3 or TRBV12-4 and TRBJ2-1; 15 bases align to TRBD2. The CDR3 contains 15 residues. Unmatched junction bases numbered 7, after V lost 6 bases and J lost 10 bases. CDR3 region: CASRWTSGGDGEQFF. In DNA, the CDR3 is TGTGCCAGCAGATGGACTAGCGGGGGGGACGGGGAGCAGTTCTTC.

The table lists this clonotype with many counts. The CDR3 sequence is CASSPLVAGAHEQYF. The CDR3 DNA reads TGTGCCAGCAGCCCCCTCGTAGCGGGGGCCCACGAGCAGTACTTC. This sequence joins TRBV7-2 and TRBJ2-7; TRBD2 matches at 9 bases. Germline assignment: CDR1 SGHTA and CDR2 FQGNSA. The CDR3 sequence is 15 residues long. V dropped 5 bases and J dropped 5; count of bases not matched to a gene: 10. Looking up the rest from reference TRBV7-2 and TRBJ2-7 gives the full variable domain: GAGVSQSPSNKVTEKGKDVELRCDPISGHTALYWYRQSLGQGLEFLIYFQGNSAPDKSGLPSDRFSAERTGGSVSTLTIQRTQQEDSAVYLCASSPLVAGAHEQYFGPGTRLTVT.

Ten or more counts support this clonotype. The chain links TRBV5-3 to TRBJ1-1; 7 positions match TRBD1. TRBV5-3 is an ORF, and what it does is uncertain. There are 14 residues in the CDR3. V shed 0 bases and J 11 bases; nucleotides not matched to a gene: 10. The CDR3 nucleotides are TGTGCCAGAAGCTTGGGAGGAGACAGGGTGATTGCTTTCTTT. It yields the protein CARSLGGDRVIAFF.

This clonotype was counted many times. CDR3 sequence: CATHDSRDEQYF. The CDR3 region has the DNA TGTGCCACCCACGACTCCCGGGACGAGCAGTACTTC. V usage is TRBV10-3 and J usage is TRBJ2-7; no clear D gene. The CDR3 has 12 amino acids. With 10 bases removed from V and 5 bases from J, the gap between germline ends came to 15 bases. Germline V gene lookup returns CDR1 ENHRY and CDR2 SYGVKD.

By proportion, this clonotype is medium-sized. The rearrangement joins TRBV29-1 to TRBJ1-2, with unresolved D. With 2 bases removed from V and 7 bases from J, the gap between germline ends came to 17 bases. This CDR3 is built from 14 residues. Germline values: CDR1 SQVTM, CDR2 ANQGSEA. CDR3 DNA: TGCAGCGTTGAACTCCTGGGCTATTGGGGTGGCTACACCTTC. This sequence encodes CSVELLGYWGGYTF. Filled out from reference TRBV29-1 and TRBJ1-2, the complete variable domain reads SAVISQKPSRDICQRGTSLTIQCQVDSQVTMMFWYRQQPGQSLTLIATANQGSEATYESGFVIDKFPISRPNLTFSTLTVSNMSPEDSSIYLCSVELLGYWGGYTFGSGTRLTVV.

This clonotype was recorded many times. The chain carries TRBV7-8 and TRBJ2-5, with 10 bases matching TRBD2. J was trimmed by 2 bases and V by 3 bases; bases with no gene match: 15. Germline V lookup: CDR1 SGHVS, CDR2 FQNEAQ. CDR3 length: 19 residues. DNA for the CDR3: TGTGCCAGCAGCTTCCCAGATGGGGTAGCGGGGGGTGGGCAAGAGACCCAGTACTTC. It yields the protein CASSFPDGVAGGGQETQYF.

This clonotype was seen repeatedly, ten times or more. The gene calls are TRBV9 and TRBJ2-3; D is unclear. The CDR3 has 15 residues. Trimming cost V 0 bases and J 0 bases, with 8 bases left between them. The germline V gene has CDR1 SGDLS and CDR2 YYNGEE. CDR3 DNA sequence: TGTGCCAGCAGCGTAGCTCACTCTAGCACAGATACGCAGTATTTT. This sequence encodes CASSVAHSSTDTQYF.

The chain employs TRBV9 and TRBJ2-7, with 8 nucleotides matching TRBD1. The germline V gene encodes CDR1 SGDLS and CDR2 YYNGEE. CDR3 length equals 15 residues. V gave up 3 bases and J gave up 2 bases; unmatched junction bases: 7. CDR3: CASSGYGTGPYEQYF. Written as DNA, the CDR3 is TGTGCCAGCAGCGGATACGGGACAGGTCCCTACGAGCAGTACTTC.

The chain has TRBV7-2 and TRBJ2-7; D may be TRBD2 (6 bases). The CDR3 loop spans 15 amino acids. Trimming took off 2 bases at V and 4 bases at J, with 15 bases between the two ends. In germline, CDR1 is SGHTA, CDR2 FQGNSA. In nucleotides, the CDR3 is TGTGCCAGCAGCTTAACTAGCCGGACTCTTTACGAGCAGTACTTC. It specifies CASSLTSRTLYEQYF.

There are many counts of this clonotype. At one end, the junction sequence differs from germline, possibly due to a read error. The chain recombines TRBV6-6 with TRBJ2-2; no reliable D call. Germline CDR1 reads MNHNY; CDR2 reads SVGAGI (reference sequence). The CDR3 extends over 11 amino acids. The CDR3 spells CASCYTGELFF. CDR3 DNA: TGTGCCAGCTGTTACACCGGGGAGCTGTTTTTT.

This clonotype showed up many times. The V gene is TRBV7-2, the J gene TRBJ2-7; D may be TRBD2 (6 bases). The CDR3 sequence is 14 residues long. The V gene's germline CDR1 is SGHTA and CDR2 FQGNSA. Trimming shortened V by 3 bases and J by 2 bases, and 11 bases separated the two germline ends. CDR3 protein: CASSFSRGAYEQYF. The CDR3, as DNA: TGTGCCAGCAGCTTTTCGCGGGGAGCCTACGAGCAGTACTTC.

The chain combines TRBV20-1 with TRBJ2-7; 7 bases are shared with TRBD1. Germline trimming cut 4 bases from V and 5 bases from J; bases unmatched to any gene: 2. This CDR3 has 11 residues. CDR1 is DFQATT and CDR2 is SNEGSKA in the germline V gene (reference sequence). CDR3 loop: CSAKTGHEQYF. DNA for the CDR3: TGCAGTGCTAAGACAGGGCACGAGCAGTACTTC.

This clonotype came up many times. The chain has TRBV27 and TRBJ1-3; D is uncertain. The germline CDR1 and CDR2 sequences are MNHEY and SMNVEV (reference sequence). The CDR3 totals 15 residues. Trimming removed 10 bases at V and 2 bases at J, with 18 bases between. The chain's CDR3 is CANTPQSPTGNTIYF. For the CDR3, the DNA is TGTGCCAACACCCCTCAATCACCAACTGGAAACACCATATATTTT.